The rows below give T cell receptor beta chains drawn from one sample of a study of cytomegalovirus exposure and HLA in healthy donors. Generated by immunoSEQ multiplex PCR, the TCRdb table keeps only in-frame clones and is missing some. This table holds tens of thousands of clones. The sequenced sample consisted of PBMCs. These TCRs come from a woman aged 40 to 55 in good health and CMV-seropositive. Both conserved end residues are part of each CDR3. A D gene is named only where the DNA matches it firmly.

V: TRBV28; D: .; J: TRBJ1-1; DNA: TGTGCCAGCAGTTTTAACGGGGGAGCTTTCTTT; CDR3: CASSFNGGAFF
V: TRBV18; D: .; J: TRBJ1-5; DNA: TGTGCCAGCTCACCACGAGGGACGGCGGAGGGGCCCCAGCATTTT; CDR3: CASSPRGTAEGPQHF
V: TRBV4-1; D: .; J: TRBJ2-1; DNA: TGCGCCAGCAGCCAAGCCGGACTTACCAATGAGCAGTTCTTC; CDR3: CASSQAGLTNEQFF
V: TRBV14; D: .; J: TRBJ2-6; DNA: TGTGCCAGCAGCCAGCAGGGAACTGGGGCCAACGTCCTGACTTTC; CDR3: CASSQQGTGANVLTF
V: TRBV28; D: .; J: TRBJ2-7; DNA: TGTGCCAGCAGTTCCCCGACTAGCTACGAGCAGTACTTC; CDR3: CASSSPTSYEQYF
V: TRBV14; D: .; J: TRBJ1-4; DNA: TGTGCCAGCAGCCAGATGTATACCGGGTCCCTTAGGGAAAAACTGTTTTTT; CDR3: CASSQMYTGSLREKLFF
V: TRBV7-9; D: .; J: TRBJ2-7; DNA: TGTGCCAGCAGCTTATTCGCAGGGAGGACCTACGAGCAGTACTTC; CDR3: CASSLFAGRTYEQYF
V: TRBV7-2; D: .; J: TRBJ2-3; DNA: TGTGCCAGCAGCTTTGGTACTTATCCCACAGATACGCAGTATTTT; CDR3: CASSFGTYPTDTQYF
V: TRBV10-1; D: .; J: TRBJ2-7; DNA: TGCGCCAGCAGTGAGCCCGGGACTTCCTACGAGCAGTACTTC; CDR3: CASSEPGTSYEQYF
V: TRBV7-8; D: TRBD1; J: TRBJ1-2; DNA: TGTGCCAGCAGCTTTATTCCTCCGGGACAGGGGCTCTATGGCTACACCTTC; CDR3: CASSFIPPGQGLYGYTF
V: TRBV13; D: TRBD1; J: TRBJ1-1; DNA: TGTGCCAGCAACCGGCGGAGGGGACAGGGGATAAACACTGAAGCTTTCTTT; CDR3: CASNRRRGQGINTEAFF
V: TRBV5-1; D: TRBD2; J: TRBJ2-7; DNA: TGCGCCAGCAGCTTGGGACTAGCGGGGGAGAGTCAAAAGTACTTC; CDR3: CASSLGLAGESQKYF
V: TRBV28; D: TRBD1; J: TRBJ1-4; DNA: TGTGCCAGCAGTTATTCAGGGGGCGTTCGGGGAAAACTGTTTTTT; CDR3: CASSYSGGVRGKLFF
V: TRBV6-6; D: TRBD2; J: TRBJ2-1; DNA: TGTGCCAGCAGTTCTAATGGACTAGCGGGGGGGGGTGAGCAGTTCTTC; CDR3: CASSSNGLAGGGEQFF
V: TRBV13; D: .; J: TRBJ1-1; DNA: TGTGCCAGTAGACTCCAGGGTGGTCGGACTGAAGCTTTCTTT; CDR3: CASRLQGGRTEAFF
V: TRBV19; D: .; J: TRBJ2-1; DNA: TGTGCCAGTAGTATCGGGTTCTCTTTTGAGCAGTTCTTC; CDR3: CASSIGFSFEQFF
V: TRBV7-7; D: TRBD1; J: TRBJ2-3; DNA: TGTGCCAGCAGCTTAGGGAGCCAGGGGGTAGTCAGCACAGATACGCAGTATTTT; CDR3: CASSLGSQGVVSTDTQYF
V: TRBV5-1; D: TRBD1; J: TRBJ1-2; DNA: TGCGCCAGCAGCTTTGACAGGGGGTATGGCTACACCTTC; CDR3: CASSFDRGYGYTF
V: TRBV28; D: TRBD1; J: TRBJ1-5; DNA: TGTGCCAGCAGTTTGGGACAGCCCAATCAGCCCCAGCATTTT; CDR3: CASSLGQPNQPQHF
V: TRBV7-2; D: .; J: TRBJ2-4; DNA: TGTGCCAGCAGCTCTTACAGCGCCAAAAACATTCAGTACTTC; CDR3: CASSSYSAKNIQYF
V: TRBV6-1; D: .; J: TRBJ1-4; DNA: TGTGCCACGGGGGGAGCCCCGGGTGAAAAACTGTTTTTT; CDR3: CATGGAPGEKLFF
V: TRBV2; D: TRBD1; J: TRBJ1-2; DNA: TGTGCCAGCAGCCCCCAAAAACAGGGGGCCTATGGCTACACCTTC; CDR3: CASSPQKQGAYGYTF
V: TRBV19; D: TRBD2; J: TRBJ2-6; DNA: TGTGCCAGTAGTACTCACTCCTCGGGAGGGGCTGGGGCCAACGTCCTGACTTTC; CDR3: CASSTHSSGGAGANVLTF
V: TRBV7-9; D: .; J: TRBJ1-1; DNA: TGTGCCAGCAGCGACGTAGGGGGAATGAACACTGAAGCTTTCTTT; CDR3: CASSDVGGMNTEAFF
V: TRBV4-3; D: .; J: TRBJ1-4; DNA: TGCGCCAGCAGCCCACAGGCCCGGCGAAGGGATGAAAAACTGTTTTTT; CDR3: CASSPQARRRDEKLFF
V: TRBV9; D: TRBD1; J: TRBJ2-5; DNA: TGTGCCAGCAGCGTTGGACAGGCCCTACAAGAGACCCAGTACTTC; CDR3: CASSVGQALQETQYF
V: TRBV7-3; D: TRBD2; J: TRBJ2-3; DNA: TGTGCCAGCAGCTTAGGGCTAGCGGGAGTTCTGGGCACAGATACGCAGTATTTT; CDR3: CASSLGLAGVLGTDTQYF
V: TRBV19; D: .; J: TRBJ1-3; DNA: TGTGCCAGTAGTATCGGCCGGGAGGCTGGAAACACCATATATTTT; CDR3: CASSIGREAGNTIYF
V: TRBV19; D: .; J: TRBJ2-4; DNA: TGTGCCAGTAGTCCCTCTGCTTTCACAGTGATGAAACCCAACATTCAGTACTTC; CDR3: CASSPSAFTVMKPNIQYF
V: TRBV7-3; D: .; J: TRBJ2-3; DNA: TGTGCCAGCAGCTTATCCAGGTCCACAGATACGCAGTATTTT; CDR3: CASSLSRSTDTQYF
V: TRBV6-1; D: .; J: TRBJ2-3; DNA: TGTGCCAGCAGTGAAGCAGGGAGAATGGATACGCAGTATTTT; CDR3: CASSEAGRMDTQYF
V: TRBV20-1; D: .; J: TRBJ2-3; DNA: TGCAGAGTGGACTTCACAGATACGCAGTATTTT; CDR3: CRVDFTDTQYF
V: TRBV5-1; D: TRBD1; J: TRBJ1-5; DNA: TGCGCCAGCAGCTCACGGACAGGGGAGCCCCAGCATTTT; CDR3: CASSSRTGEPQHF
V: TRBV9; D: .; J: TRBJ1-2; DNA: TGTGCCAGCAGCGTCCCCAGGGATGGCTACACCTTC; CDR3: CASSVPRDGYTF
V: TRBV6-6; D: .; J: TRBJ2-5; DNA: TGTGCCAGCATCCAGAGCCTCCTAGTTCGGGAGACCCAGTACTTC; CDR3: CASIQSLLVRETQYF
V: TRBV4-1; D: TRBD2; J: TRBJ2-1; DNA: TGCGCCAGCAGCCCCAGGGTAGCGGGAGGGTCCTACAATGAGCAGTTCTTC; CDR3: CASSPRVAGGSYNEQFF
V: TRBV28; D: .; J: TRBJ1-1; DNA: TGTGCCACCACCCGGGATGAAGCTGAAGCTTTCTTT; CDR3: CATTRDEAEAFF
V: TRBV4-2; D: .; J: TRBJ2-2; DNA: TGTGCCAGCAGCCAGATAACAGGGACCACCGGGGAGCTGTTTTTT; CDR3: CASSQITGTTGELFF
V: TRBV19; D: TRBD2; J: TRBJ2-7; DNA: TGTGCCAGTAGTTTAGGGACTAGCGGAAACTACGAGCAGTACTTC; CDR3: CASSLGTSGNYEQYF
V: TRBV5-1; D: .; J: TRBJ2-2; DNA: TGCGCCAGCAGCAAAAGCGGGCGGAACACCGGGGAGCTGTTTTTT; CDR3: CASSKSGRNTGELFF
V: TRBV28; D: TRBD1; J: TRBJ2-7; DNA: TGTGCCAGCCGGACAGGGGGTTACGAGCAGTACTTC; CDR3: CASRTGGYEQYF
V: TRBV5-6; D: TRBD2; J: TRBJ2-1; DNA: TGTGCCAGCAGCTTGGGAATCCGGACTAGCGAGACCAATGAGCAGTTCTTC; CDR3: CASSLGIRTSETNEQFF
V: TRBV9; D: .; J: TRBJ2-7; DNA: TGTGCCAGCAGGGGCCCAGCTCCCTCCTACGAGCAGTACTTC; CDR3: CASRGPAPSYEQYF
V: TRBV30; D: TRBD1; J: TRBJ2-7; DNA: TGTGCCTGGAGCCCGGGACAGGGGTTCGAGCAGTACTTC; CDR3: CAWSPGQGFEQYF
V: TRBV4-2; D: TRBD2; J: TRBJ2-7; DNA: TGTGCCAGCAGCCAAGCCGGGACTAGGCCTCCCTACGAGCAGTACTTC; CDR3: CASSQAGTRPPYEQYF
V: TRBV27; D: TRBD1; J: TRBJ1-2; DNA: TGTGCCAGCAGGCCTACAGGGGCCCGGTATCCTGAATTTAACTATGGCTACACCTTC; CDR3: CASRPTGARYPEFNYGYTF
V: TRBV27; D: .; J: TRBJ2-7; DNA: TGTGCCAGCAGTCCTCGGGCGGGGCAGTACGAGCAGTACTTC; CDR3: CASSPRAGQYEQYF
V: TRBV7-2; D: TRBD1; J: TRBJ2-7; DNA: TGTGCCAGCAGCTTACTGAGACAGGGACCCTACGAGCAGTACTTC; CDR3: CASSLLRQGPYEQYF
V: TRBV7-9; D: TRBD1; J: TRBJ1-2; DNA: TGTGCCAGCAGCCCGGGACAGATTAACTATGGCTACACCTTC; CDR3: CASSPGQINYGYTF
V: TRBV6-5; D: .; J: TRBJ1-1; DNA: TGTGCCAGCAGTTACCGTTGGACAGCCCGGAACACTGAAGCTTTCTTT; CDR3: CASSYRWTARNTEAFF
V: TRBV29-1; D: TRBD1; J: TRBJ1-3; DNA: TGCAGCGTTGCCGGGACAGAGACTGGAAACACCATATATTTT; CDR3: CSVAGTETGNTIYF
V: TRBV12-5; D: .; J: TRBJ1-2; DNA: TGTGCTAGTGGTCTGGAGGGGTTTGGCTACACCTTC; CDR3: CASGLEGFGYTF
V: TRBV18; D: .; J: TRBJ2-3; DNA: TGTGCCAGCTCACCTCCCGGGGAGACTCAACATTTT; CDR3: CASSPPGETQHF